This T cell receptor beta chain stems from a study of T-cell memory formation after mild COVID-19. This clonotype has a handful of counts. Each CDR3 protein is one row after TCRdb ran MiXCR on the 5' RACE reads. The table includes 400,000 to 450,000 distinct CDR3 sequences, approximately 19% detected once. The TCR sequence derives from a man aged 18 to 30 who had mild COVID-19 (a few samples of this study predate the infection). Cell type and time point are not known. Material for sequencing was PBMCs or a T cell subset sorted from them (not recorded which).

For the CDR3, the DNA is TGTGCCAGCAGTTACTCAGAAGCAGCAAGCTCCTACAATGAGCAGTTCTTC. It encodes CASSYSEAASSYNEQFF. The rearrangement uses TRBV6-5 and TRBJ2-1; D ambiguous. Germline V gene lookup returns CDR1 MNHEY and CDR2 SVGAGI. The ends were cut back, 0 bases at V and 0 bases at J, with 12 bases in the middle. This CDR3 spans 17 amino acids.